The 20 T cell receptor beta chains reported below all come from one sample, sequenced in a study of shared clonotypes between healthy human individuals. Clones were read by immunoSEQ multiplex PCR, and TCRdb kept only the in-frame ones, dropping some. The table shows about 520,000 clones, with about 72% occurring only once. Sequencing was carried out using PBMCs. These TCRs come from a woman in her forties in good health. Some clones in this sample may be carry-over from other donors' samples.

The chain has TRBV4-3 and TRBJ2-5; perhaps TRBD1 as D (6 bases). The end of the DNA fits TRBJ2-7 better, so the J call may be wrong. CDR3 length: 16 residues. Germline CDR1 is LGHNA and CDR2 is YSLEER. The CDR3 DNA reads TGCGCCAGCAGCCAAGAACGGACAGCCCCCTCCTACGAGCAGTACTTC. As protein: CASSQERTAPSYEQYF.

The chain joins TRBV6-1 to TRBJ1-2, with 8 bases identical to TRBD1. This CDR3 is 12 amino acids long. Germline CDR1 and CDR2: MNHNS and SASEGT. Trimming removed 5 bases from V and 8 bases from J; junction bases left unmatched: 4. CDR3 sequence (DNA): TGTGCCAGCAGTCCCCGACAGGGGGGCTACACCTTC. It yields the protein CASSPRQGGYTF.

This rearrangement joins TRBV6-5 to TRBJ1-2; 7 bases align to TRBD1. Germline CDR1 is MNHEY and CDR2 is SVGAGI. Unmatched junction bases numbered 2, after V lost 5 bases and J lost 8 bases. The CDR3 spans 11 residues. CDR3 nucleotides: TGTGCCAGCAGTCAGGGGGGAGGCTACACCTTC. This gives the protein CASSQGGGYTF.

The chain carries TRBV11-3 and TRBJ2-1; perhaps TRBD2 as D (5 bases). The CDR3 has 12 amino acids. Germline CDR1 and CDR2: SGHNT and YENEEA. V lost 2 bases, J lost 9 bases, and 8 bases lay in between. In DNA, the CDR3 is TGTGCCAGCAGCTTACACGAGGGTGAGCAGTTCTTC. Encoded protein: CASSLHEGEQFF.

This chain joins TRBV6-1 and TRBJ1-5; possibly TRBD1 for D (6 bases). The germline gives CDR1 MNHNS, CDR2 SASEGT. This CDR3 contains 14 residues. The germline V and J ends were trimmed by 1 base and 7 bases, with 11 bases remaining between them. The CDR3 DNA is TGTGCCAGCAGTGAAGGGGGGGCCCGCCAGCCCCAGCATTTT. Its protein product is CASSEGGARQPQHF.

This chain links TRBV5-5 with TRBJ2-5, with 7 bases aligning to TRBD1. The CDR3 length is 16 residues. The germline CDR1 and CDR2 sequences are SGHKS and YYEKEE (reference sequence). V was pared by 0 bases and J by 1 base, with 6 bases of the junction left unmatched. The CDR3 sequence is CASSLGQGGFQETQYF. The CDR3 DNA reads TGTGCCAGCAGCTTGGGACAGGGTGGTTTCCAAGAGACCCAGTACTTC. Full variable domain (rest looked up from reference TRBV5-5 and TRBJ2-5): DAGVTQSPTHLIKTRGQQVTLRCSPISGHKSVSWYQQVLGQGPQFIFQYYEKEERGRGNFPDRFSARQFPNYSSELNVNALLLGDSALYLCASSLGQGGFQETQYFGPGTRLLVL.

This chain's CDR3 is CASRSRPEFFTSGTYNEQFF. The CDR3 nucleotides read TGTGCCAGCAGATCCCGACCCGAATTTTTCACTAGCGGGACCTACAATGAGCAGTTCTTC. The chain combines TRBV27 with TRBJ2-1, with 10 bases that match TRBD2. CDR1 and CDR2 (germline): MNHEY, SMNVEV (reference sequence). Trimming cost V 6 bases and J 2 bases; bases outside gene matches: 19. The CDR3 totals 20 residues.

CDR3 residues: CASSRTGGITGELFF. CDR3 DNA: TGTGCCAGCAGTCGGACAGGGGGCATTACCGGGGAGCTGTTTTTT. The J gene is TRBJ2-2, the V gene TRBV27; TRBD1 matches at 11 bases. CDR3 length: 15 amino acids. The V gene's germline CDR1 is MNHEY and CDR2 SMNVEV (reference sequence). The V segment lost 5 bases and the J segment 5 bases; nucleotides outside the gene matches: 4.

This chain uses TRBV6-5 with TRBJ1-6; 10 nucleotides match TRBD1. With V trimmed by 6 bases and J by 7 bases, 0 bases remained unmatched. CDR3 length: 13 amino acids. Germline-derived CDR1 and CDR2 are MNHEY and SVGAGI. The CDR3 loop reads CASRGQGNSPLHF. The DNA of the CDR3 is TGTGCCAGCAGGGGACAGGGGAATTCACCCCTCCACTTT.

This clone has only one observation. The rearrangement uses TRBV11-1 and TRBJ1-2, with 10 bases that match TRBD1. Trimming cost V 5 bases and J 5 bases; bases outside gene matches: 8. The CDR3 has 15 residues. The V gene's germline CDR1 is SGHAT and CDR2 FQDESV (reference sequence). The CDR3 loop is CASSPRTGGRYGYTF. The DNA for the CDR3 is TGTGCCAGCAGCCCTCGGACAGGGGGGAGGTATGGCTACACCTTC.

This clone was found once. The chain recombines TRBV14 with TRBJ2-3; D could derive from TRBD1 or TRBD2 (5 bases each). CDR1 is SGHDN, CDR2 FVKESK, per germline. Trimming took off 4 bases at V and 5 bases at J, with 16 bases between the two ends. This CDR3 comprises 15 residues. CDR3 sequence reads: CASSRGSGILDTQYF. DNA for the CDR3: TGTGCCAGCAGCCGGGGGTCTGGTATCCTAGATACGCAGTATTTT.

In this sample, this clone turned up a few times. CDR3 sequence reads: CASRTTLEGLEQFF. The DNA for the CDR3 is TGTGCCAGCAGGACTACCCTGGAGGGTCTAGAGCAGTTCTTC. The chain carries TRBV27 and TRBJ2-1; D might be TRBD2 (6 bases). Per germline, CDR1 MNHEY and CDR2 SMNVEV (reference sequence). V lost 6 bases, J lost 10 bases, and 19 bases lay in between. The CDR3 covers 14 residues.

The V and J genes are TRBV10-3 and TRBJ1-5; D call uncertain. Germline CDR1 reads ENHRY; CDR2 reads SYGVKD. This CDR3 has 14 amino acids. V dropped 0 bases and J dropped 5 bases, with 8 bases sitting between them. CDR3 nucleotides: TGTGCCATCAGTGAGTCCGGACCCTATCAGCCCCAGCATTTT. Encoded protein: CAISESGPYQPQHF.

The chain joins TRBV5-1 to TRBJ2-5; D uncertain. The V end was cut by 2 bases, the J end by 5 bases, with 10 bases between. Germline V gives CDR1 SGHRS, CDR2 YFSETQ. The CDR3 is 13 amino acids. The CDR3 nucleotides are TGCGCCAGCAGCTTTACAGTCACGGAGACCCAGTACTTC. Residues: CASSFTVTETQYF.

The chain joins TRBV6-6 to TRBJ2-1; 12 nucleotides match TRBD2. This CDR3 has 16 residues. CDR1 is MNHNY and CDR2 is SVGAGI in the germline V gene (reference sequence). The junction had 10 bases not matched to a gene; V was cut back by 6 bases and J by 7 bases. The CDR3 is CASRMLALAGGNEQFF. CDR3 sequence (DNA): TGTGCCAGCAGAATGCTAGCCCTAGCGGGAGGGAATGAGCAGTTCTTC.

This clone has only one observation. The V and J genes are TRBV4-3 and TRBJ1-5; TRBD1 is a possible D gene (5 bases). CDR1 is LGHNA and CDR2 is YSLEER in the germline V gene. V dropped 0 bases and J dropped 5 bases, with 11 bases sitting between them. This CDR3 comprises 15 residues. CDR3: CASSQDRGNHQPQHF. Written as DNA, the CDR3 is TGCGCCAGCAGCCAAGATAGGGGCAACCATCAGCCCCAGCATTTT.

The rearrangement joins TRBV28 to TRBJ2-5; 12 bases line up with TRBD2. The CDR3 contains 16 residues. With V trimmed by 5 bases and J by 2 bases, 6 bases remained unmatched. Germline V gives CDR1 MDHEN, CDR2 SYDVKM. The CDR3 sequence: CASSPTTSGGQETQYF. The CDR3 DNA follows: TGTGCCAGCAGTCCAACGACTAGCGGGGGACAAGAGACCCAGTACTTC.

A single count supports this clone. This chain joins TRBV4-2 and TRBJ2-1, with 8 bases matching TRBD2. CDR1 is LGHNA and CDR2 is YNFKEQ in the germline V gene. The CDR3 contains 16 residues. V shed 0 bases and J 4 bases; nucleotides not matched to a gene: 5. As DNA, the CDR3 is TGTGCCAGCAGCCAAGATCTCCGGGGGGGGTACAATGAGCAGTTCTTC. Translation gives CASSQDLRGGYNEQFF.

This clone appeared a single time. This CDR3 reads CSVDTDEAFF. The CDR3 DNA reads TGCAGCGTTGATACAGACGAAGCTTTCTTT. The chain combines TRBV29-1 with TRBJ1-1; D not resolved. This CDR3 contains 10 residues. Deletions cut 3 bases from V and 8 bases from J, with 7 bases between. Germline-derived CDR1 and CDR2 are SQVTM and ANQGSEA.

Only a few counts were recorded for this clone. The chain recombines TRBV11-2 with TRBJ2-7, with 8 bases aligning to TRBD1. The germline CDR1 and CDR2 sequences are SGHAT and FQNNGV. V shed 1 base, J shed 3 bases, and the junction held 5 bases outside the gene matches. The CDR3 spans 15 residues. The CDR3 DNA follows: TGTGCCAGCAGCTTAGGTGGCGGACAGGGCTACGAGCAGTACTTC. Translation: CASSLGGGQGYEQYF.